This entry features one T cell receptor beta chain sequence. This sample was taken from a study of shared clonotypes between healthy human individuals. The CDR3 runs to 19 residues. Germline CDR1 reads LNHDA; CDR2 reads SQIVND (reference sequence). The trim removed 7 bases at V and 0 bases at J, leaving 15 bases unmatched. Libraries were prepared by immunoSEQ multiplex PCR; TCRdb keeps only in-frame clonotypes and omits some of them. The sample holds over a million clones, roughly 96% seen once. The TCR comes from a young man in good health. Sequencing used naive CD4+ T cells sorted from blood. Subset defined: CD45RA+ positively selected. The V and J genes are TRBV19 and TRBJ2-2; 9 bases are a match to TRBD1. CDR3 nucleotide sequence: TGTGCCAGTACGTCGCGGGCCGGACAGGGGTCGACGAACACCGGGGAGCTGTTTTTT. Its translation is CASTSRAGQGSTNTGELFF.